Listed below are T cell receptor beta chains from one sample, sequenced in a study of graft-versus-host responses after intestinal transplantation. The repertoire was sequenced with immunoSEQ multiplex PCR; TCRdb's copy has only in-frame clones and lacks some. The profile shows 9,500 to 12,000 clones, roughly 90% of them singletons. Sequencing was performed on PBMCs, taken 105 days after intestinal transplantation. The source of these receptors is a human patient who received an intestinal transplant, so some T cells may come from the graft donor. Both conserved end residues are part of each CDR3. The order of the fields is D gene, V gene, J gene, clone size, CDR3 protein. A D gene is named only where the DNA matches it firmly. Size tells how often a clone was seen (once, few, many) or the class of an expanded clone, and some rows leave it out.

>NA|TRBV27|TRBJ1-5|NA
CASSSIPVWNQPQHF
>NA|TRBV5-1|TRBJ1-4|NA
CASSWVGDANEKLFF
>TRBD2|TRBV7-9|TRBJ2-1|NA
CASSPITGLADNEQFF
>NA|TRBV7-2|TRBJ2-7|NA
CASSFSRVGEQYF
>NA|TRBV11-3|TRBJ1-5|NA
CASSLVGTYSNQPQHF
>NA|TRBV2|TRBJ1-1|NA
CASIRESDTEAFF
>NA|TRBV18|TRBJ1-5|NA
CASSPMDPPFQPQHF
>TRBD2|TRBV6-4|TRBJ2-3|few
CASSGSGITDTQYF
>NA|TRBV9|TRBJ2-1|once
CASSVAGVGYNEQFF
>TRBD1|TRBV9|TRBJ1-2|NA
CASSVFAGGRGYTF
>NA|TRBV6-4|TRBJ1-5|once
CASSDSNRGHSNQPQHF
>NA|TRBV9|TRBJ2-2|NA
CASSVDSGRNTGDLFF
>NA|TRBV19|TRBJ1-1|NA
CASSIGLGYDTEAFF
>TRBD1|TRBV25-1|TRBJ2-7|NA
CASSETGDGQGGEQYF
>NA|TRBV10-2|TRBJ2-7|NA
CASSPGTNYEQYF
>TRBD1|TRBV19|TRBJ1-2|NA
CASSMGQGGYGYTF
>NA|TRBV19|TRBJ2-1|NA
CASSIPPRLDEQFF
>NA|TRBV4-1|TRBJ1-4|NA
CASSPTYGGDNEKLFF
>NA|TRBV18|TRBJ2-7|once
CASSPDSRQEQYF
>NA|TRBV27|TRBJ1-4|NA
CASKARSQTHEKLFF
>NA|TRBV19|TRBJ2-1|NA
CASSIGALGNEQFF
>NA|TRBV7-7|TRBJ1-6|NA
CASSSRLLTHNSPLHF
>NA|TRBV5-6|TRBJ2-1|NA
CASSLAGEQFF
>NA|TRBV9|TRBJ2-2|NA
CASSAPLAYANTGELFF
>TRBD2|TRBV23-1|TRBJ2-5|NA
CASSHRLAEGWETQYF
>TRBD2|TRBV7-2|TRBJ2-1|NA
CASSLWIAGGGEQFF
>NA|TRBV7-6|TRBJ2-1|NA
CASSLVQSNEQFF
>NA|TRBV20-1|TRBJ2-7|NA
CSANFAYEQYF
>TRBD1|TRBV5-4|TRBJ2-7|NA
CASSAGTGVTYEQYF
>TRBD1|TRBV5-3|TRBJ2-7|NA
CARSQNPTTGGDGYEQYF
>TRBD1|TRBV7-9|TRBJ1-4|NA
CASSFGTGDRTNEKLFF
>TRBD1|TRBV6-5|TRBJ1-6|NA
CASSYSLDRVNSPLHF
>NA|TRBV13|TRBJ1-3|NA
CASSLVDDSGNTIYF
>NA|TRBV7-6|TRBJ2-1|NA
CASSLVGGPSNEQFF
>NA|TRBV5-5|TRBJ2-1|NA
CASSLAGSTLYNEQFF
>NA|TRBV6-5|TRBJ2-2|NA
CASSYVGGGIGELFF
>NA|TRBV12-1|TRBJ2-5|NA
CASSYNSSLYQETQYF
>NA|TRBV21-1|TRBJ2-7|NA
CASRWELATRLDEQYF
>NA|TRBV5-1|TRBJ2-2|NA
CASSLDTGELFF
>NA|TRBV19|TRBJ1-5|NA
CASIKKPGPNSNQPQHF
>NA|TRBV28|TRBJ1-1|NA
CASSLSVQNTEAFF
>TRBD2|TRBV4-2|TRBJ2-3|NA
CASSQGLAGTDTQYF
>NA|TRBV5-1|TRBJ2-5|NA
CASSLGDRGQETQYF
>NA|TRBV10-3|TRBJ2-7|few
CAISESKGDSYEQYF
>NA|TRBV5-1|TRBJ1-1|NA
CASSLSVGANTEAFF
>TRBD2|TRBV5-5|TRBJ2-7|NA
CASSGGGEQYF
>TRBD2|TRBV11-1|TRBJ2-3|NA
CASSPSFSGGDTDTQYF
>NA|TRBV6-5|TRBJ1-5|NA
CASRQQGGGNQPQHF
>TRBD1|TRBV18|TRBJ2-7|NA
CASSGTGPYEQYF
>NA|TRBV7-2|TRBJ1-2|NA
CASSQFRGYTF
>TRBD2|TRBV6-5|TRBJ2-7|NA
CASSSGLLYEQYF
>NA|TRBV19|TRBJ1-4|NA
CASSAEGLEKLFF
>NA|TRBV21-1|TRBJ1-1|NA
CASSRLSQGPTNTEAFF
>TRBD2|TRBV4-1|TRBJ2-3|NA
CASSQESLTSGGADTQYF
>NA|TRBV6-1|TRBJ1-2|NA
CASTPGVNYGYTF
>TRBD2|TRBV9|TRBJ2-7|NA
CASSMGLAGVNYEQYF
>NA|TRBV12-5|TRBJ2-1|NA
CASGLVPRSSYNEQFF
>NA|TRBV11-2|TRBJ2-1|NA
CASSSSSYNEQFF
>TRBD1|TRBV6-5|TRBJ1-1|NA
CASRDRDRGTEAFF
>NA|TRBV27|TRBJ2-1|once
CASSKASGGTGNEQFF